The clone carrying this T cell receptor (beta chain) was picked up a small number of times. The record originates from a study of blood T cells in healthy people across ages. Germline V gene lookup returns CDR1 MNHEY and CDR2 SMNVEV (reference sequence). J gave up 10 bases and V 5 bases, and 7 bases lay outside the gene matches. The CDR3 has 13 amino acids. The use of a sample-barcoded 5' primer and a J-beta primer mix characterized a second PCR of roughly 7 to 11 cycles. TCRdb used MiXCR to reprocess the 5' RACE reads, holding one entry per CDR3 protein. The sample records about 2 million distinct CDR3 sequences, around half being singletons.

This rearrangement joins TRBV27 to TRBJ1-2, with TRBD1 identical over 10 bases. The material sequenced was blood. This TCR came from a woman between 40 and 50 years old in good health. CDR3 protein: CASSVGTGEDYTF. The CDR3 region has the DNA TGTGCCAGCAGTGTGGGGACAGGGGAGGACTACACCTTC.